Following are 14 T cell receptor beta chains from one sample sequenced in a study of blood T cell repertoires in COVID-19. Libraries were prepared by immunoSEQ multiplex PCR; TCRdb keeps only in-frame clonotypes and omits some of them. The data show 200,000 to 300,000 clones, roughly 80% seen once. Sequenced sample: peripheral blood. These receptor sequences come from a woman older than 75 with acute or convalescent COVID-19.

This chain joins TRBV7-8 and TRBJ1-1, with D perhaps matching TRBD1 (5 bases). The CDR3 is 14 residues long. The V gene's germline CDR1 is SGHVS and CDR2 FQNEAQ. V lost 3 bases, J lost 0 bases, and 8 bases lay in between. CDR3 coding DNA: TGTGCCAGCAGCTTGGCAGGGTTGAACACTGAAGCTTTCTTT. This codes for CASSLAGLNTEAFF.

This clone has just a few counts. This sequence joins TRBV6-4 and TRBJ1-5, with 9 bases fitting TRBD1. Germline CDR1 reads MRHNA; CDR2 reads SNTAGT. Trimming took 6 bases from V and 6 from J; bases not matched to a gene: 3. This CDR3 is 13 amino acids long. The CDR3, as DNA: TGTGCCAGCAGCCGACAGGGGGGTCAGCCCCAGCATTTT. Protein: CASSRQGGQPQHF.

V is TRBV27 and J is TRBJ2-7; 14 nucleotides match TRBD2. This CDR3 region has 16 residues. V was clipped by 8 bases and J by 4 bases; unmatched bases: 10. Per the germline V gene, CDR1 is MNHEY and CDR2 is SMNVEV (reference sequence). This chain's CDR3 is CASRGLAGDYIYEQYF. The CDR3 region has the DNA TGTGCCAGCCGGGGACTAGCGGGAGATTACATATACGAGCAGTACTTC.

This clone was counted a few times. The V call is TRBV7-2, the J call TRBJ1-6, with 10 bases aligning to TRBD1. CDR1 and CDR2 from the germline V gene are SGHTA and FQGNSA. After removal of 5 bases from V and 10 bases from J, the junction contained 2 bases not matched to a gene. The CDR3 extends over 13 amino acids. CDR3 nucleotide sequence: TGTGCCAGCAGCACGACAGGGGGCTCACCCCTCCACTTT. Encoded protein: CASSTTGGSPLHF.

This clone has only a few counts. The rearrangement joins TRBV14 to TRBJ2-7; D ambiguous. The length of the CDR3 is 14 residues. Germline V gene sequence: CDR1 SGHDN, CDR2 FVKESK. Between the trimmed V and J ends, which lost 0 bases and 4 bases, there was a span of 10 bases. CDR3 nucleotide sequence: TGTGCCAGCAGCCAAGACCCCCCAGAATACGAGCAGTACTTC. Its protein is CASSQDPPEYEQYF.

The chain combines TRBV3-1 (or the pseudogene TRBV3-2) with TRBJ1-6; 7 positions match TRBD1. The trim removed 7 bases at V and 9 bases at J, leaving 18 bases unmatched. CDR1 is LGHDT and CDR2 is YNNKEL in the germline V gene (reference sequence). The CDR3 is 17 residues long. The CDR3 nucleotides are TGTGCCAGCACCCAGGCCTTCCGGGGCAGGGGGAGTTCACCCCTCCACTTT. Translating it yields CASTQAFRGRGSSPLHF.

This chain joins TRBV30 and TRBJ1-5; no definite D call. V lost 2 bases to trimming and J lost 7 bases, with 18 bases between them. This CDR3 is built from 15 residues. Germline V lookup: CDR1 GTSNPN, CDR2 SVGIG (reference sequence). CDR3 protein: CAWSPGLHPNQPQHF. CDR3 DNA sequence: TGTGCCTGGAGTCCAGGTCTTCACCCGAACCAGCCCCAGCATTTT.

The rearrangement uses TRBV5-4 and TRBJ1-3; weak D call: TRBD1 (5 bases). V gave up 2 bases and J gave up 5 bases, with 11 bases separating them. This CDR3 has 14 amino acids. The germline gives CDR1 SGHNT, CDR2 YYREEE (reference sequence). The CDR3: CASSLQGARNTIYF. CDR3 coding DNA: TGTGCCAGCAGCTTACAAGGGGCGAGAAACACCATATATTTT.

The J gene is TRBJ1-1, the V gene TRBV11-1; unclear D gene. The CDR3 loop spans 13 amino acids. Trimming took 3 bases from V and 10 from J, leaving 15 bases between them. CDR1 SGHAT and CDR2 FQDESV come from the germline V gene (reference sequence). The CDR3 DNA sequence: TGTGCCAGCAGCTTCGTCGGGGAGGATGGAGCTTTCTTT. This gives the protein CASSFVGEDGAFF.

The genes are TRBV5-4 and TRBJ2-2; 9 bases fit TRBD1. The trim removed 7 bases at V and 5 bases at J, leaving 9 bases unmatched. Germline CDR1 SGHNT, CDR2 YYREEE (reference sequence). The CDR3 has 15 amino acids. In DNA form, the CDR3 reads TGTGCCAGCGCCACCGGGACAGGGCGGACCGGGGAGCTGTTTTTT. Translating it yields CASATGTGRTGELFF.

In this sample, this clone turned up once. The rearrangement joins TRBV25-1 to TRBJ1-1; 7 nucleotides match TRBD1. Germline CDR1 and CDR2: MGHDK and SYGVNS. This CDR3 has 14 residues. V was pared by 6 bases and J by 1 base, with 5 bases of the junction left unmatched. CDR3 protein: CASRFNRGNTEAFF. DNA for the CDR3: TGTGCCAGCAGATTCAACAGGGGGAACACTGAAGCTTTCTTT.

The chain carries TRBV11-2 and TRBJ2-5; no firm D call. This CDR3 spans 13 amino acids. Trimming stripped 2 bases from V and 2 bases from J, with 6 bases between. Germline V gene lookup returns CDR1 SGHAT and CDR2 FQNNGV. In DNA form, the CDR3 reads TGTGCCAGCAGCTTACCCAGTCAAGAGACCCAGTACTTC. This encodes CASSLPSQETQYF. The whole variable domain, filled in from reference TRBV11-2 and TRBJ2-5, reads EAGVAQSPRYKIIEKRQSVAFWCNPISGHATLYWYQQILGQGPKLLIQFQNNGVVDDSQLPKDRFSAERLKGVDSTLKIQPAKLEDSAVYLCASSLPSQETQYFGPGTRLLVL.

J is TRBJ2-1 and V is TRBV10-1; 8 bases map to TRBD2. The junction had 10 bases not matched to a gene; V was cut back by 10 bases and J by 11 bases. Germline V CDR1 and CDR2: WNHNN, SYGVQD (reference sequence). The CDR3 length is 12 residues. The CDR3 DNA sequence: TGCGCCACCCGGGGTAGCGGGACTCAGCAGTTCTTC. The encoded protein is CATRGSGTQQFF.

V and J are TRBV18 and TRBJ1-6; TRBD1 matches 10 bases. Germline V gene lookup returns CDR1 KGHSH and CDR2 LQKENI. The CDR3 has 15 amino acids. Trimming removed 6 bases from V and 7 bases from J; junction bases left unmatched: 6. The CDR3 here is CASSPGTGDNSPLHF. CDR3 DNA: TGTGCCAGCTCCCCTGGGACAGGGGACAATTCACCCCTCCACTTT.